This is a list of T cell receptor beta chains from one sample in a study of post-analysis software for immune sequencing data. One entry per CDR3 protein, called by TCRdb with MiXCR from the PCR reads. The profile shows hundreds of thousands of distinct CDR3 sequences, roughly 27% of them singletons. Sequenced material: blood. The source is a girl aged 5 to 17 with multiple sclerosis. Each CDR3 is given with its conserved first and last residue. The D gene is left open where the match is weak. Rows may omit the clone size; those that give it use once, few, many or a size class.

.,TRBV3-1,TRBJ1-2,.,CASSQGLNQRGYTF,TGTGCCAGCAGCCAAGGACTAAACCAACGCGGCTACACCTTC
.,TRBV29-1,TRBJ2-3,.,CSVGPGGFRTDTQYF,TGCAGCGTTGGGCCCGGAGGATTCCGCACAGATACGCAGTATTTT
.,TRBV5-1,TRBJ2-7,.,CASSLKDSSYEQYF,TGCGCCAGCAGCTTGAAGGACTCCTCCTACGAGCAGTACTTC
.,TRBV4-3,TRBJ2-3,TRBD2,CASSQAGGAGASTDTQYF,TGCGCCAGCAGCCAAGCGGGGGGGGCGGGAGCTAGCACAGATACGCAGTATTTT
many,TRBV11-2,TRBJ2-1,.,CASSLGPHNEQFF,TGTGCCAGCAGCTTAGGCCCCCACAATGAGCAGTTCTTC
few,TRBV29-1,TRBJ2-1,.,CSVELGYVNEQFF,TGCAGCGTTGAACTCGGCTACGTCAATGAGCAGTTCTTC
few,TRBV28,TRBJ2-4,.,CASSSSAKNIQYF,TGTGCCAGCAGTTCTTCAGCCAAAAACATTCAGTACTTC
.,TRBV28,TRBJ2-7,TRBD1,CASSPRTGGRLYEQYF,TGTGCCAGCAGTCCTAGGACAGGGGGTCGTCTCTACGAGCAGTACTTC
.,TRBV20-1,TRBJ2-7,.,CSARDGLVVYEQYF,TGCAGTGCTAGAGATGGGCTAGTGGTCTACGAGCAGTACTTC
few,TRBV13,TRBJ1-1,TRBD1,CASSESWTGGGNTEAFF,TGTGCCAGCAGTGAGTCTTGGACAGGGGGAGGTAACACTGAAGCTTTCTTT
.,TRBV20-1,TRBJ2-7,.,CSAKSGARGEQYF,TGCAGTGCCAAGAGCGGGGCCAGGGGGGAGCAGTACTTC
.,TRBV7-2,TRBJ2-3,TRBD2,CATHWGGLTDTQYF,TGTGCCACCCATTGGGGGGGACTCACAGATACGCAGTATTTT
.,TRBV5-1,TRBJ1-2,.,CASSLHRNANYGYTF,TGCGCCAGCAGCCTGCACAGGAACGCGAACTATGGCTACACCTTC
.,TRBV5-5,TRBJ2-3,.,CASSLELGAWDTQYF,TGTGCCAGCAGCTTAGAACTCGGGGCCTGGGATACGCAGTATTTT